Following are 28 T cell receptor beta chains from one sample sequenced in a study of T cells after yellow fever vaccination. MiXCR was run by TCRdb on the 5' RACE reads, yielding one entry per CDR3 protein. The repertoire holds some 390,000 distinct CDR3 sequences, with more than 5.5% as singletons. The sequencing here drew on PBMCs, taken 5 days after the yellow fever booster vaccination. The receptors come from a young man who received the YFV17D yellow fever vaccine.

A few counts support this clonotype. This rearrangement joins TRBV7-3 to TRBJ2-1; possibly TRBD2 for D (5 bases). The V end was cut by 5 bases, the J end by 3 bases, with 14 bases between. The CDR3 has 15 residues. Germline CDR1 reads SGHTA; CDR2 reads FQGTGA. The CDR3 loop reads CASSPSGDYYNEQFF. CDR3 DNA sequence: TGTGCCAGCAGCCCGAGCGGAGATTACTACAATGAGCAGTTCTTC. Full variable domain (remainder filled in from reference TRBV7-3 and TRBJ2-1): GAGVSQTPSNKVTEKGKYVELRCDPISGHTALYWYRQSLGQGPEFLIYFQGTGAADDSGLPNDRFFAVRPEGSVSTLKIQRTERGDSAVYLCASSPSGDYYNEQFFGPGTRLTVL.

This clonotype was picked up a small number of times. The V and J genes are TRBV7-6 and TRBJ1-5; 8 bases are shared with TRBD1. The CDR3 has 15 amino acids. CDR1 and CDR2 from the germline V gene are SGHVS and FNYEAQ. V dropped 2 bases and J dropped 2; count of bases not matched to a gene: 2. The CDR3 reads CASSLKGQGNQPQHF. CDR3 DNA sequence: TGTGCCAGCAGCTTAAAGGGACAGGGCAATCAGCCCCAGCATTTT.

This chain uses TRBV7-2 with TRBJ1-5, with D unclear. Germline V gives CDR1 SGHTA, CDR2 FQGNSA. V was clipped by 6 bases and J by 9 bases, with 15 bases between them. This CDR3 region has 13 residues. This CDR3 reads CASSQVGLGPQHF. Written as DNA, the CDR3 is TGTGCCAGCAGTCAAGTGGGATTGGGGCCCCAGCATTTT.

This clonotype came up a few times. This chain connects TRBV7-2 to TRBJ2-2, with D possibly TRBD1 on 6 matching bases. V lost 5 bases and J 4 bases, leaving 11 bases between the germline ends. Germline V gene lookup returns CDR1 SGHTA and CDR2 FQGNSA. The CDR3 is 14 residues long. CDR3 DNA: TGTGCCAGCAGCCGGGACATCGCCACCGGGGAGCTGTTTTTT. Translating it yields CASSRDIATGELFF.

In its sample, this clonotype was seen a few times. The chain uses TRBV7-2 and TRBJ1-6; D remains unclear. Per the germline V gene, CDR1 is SGHTA and CDR2 is FQGNSA. This CDR3 is built from 13 residues. CDR3 residues: CATDKGGNSPLHF. The CDR3 region has the DNA TGTGCTACCGACAAGGGTGGTAATTCACCCCTCCACTTT.

The chain uses TRBV28 and TRBJ1-2, with D tentatively TRBD1 (5 bases). The V gene lost 11 bases and the J gene lost 4 bases, with 20 bases spanning the gap. CDR1 and CDR2 (germline): MDHEN, SYDVKM. The CDR3 is 14 residues long. The CDR3 DNA reads TGTGCCGGGGGATCGGGCAGAGAAGTCTATGGCTACACCTTC. Its translation: CAGGSGREVYGYTF.

The J gene is TRBJ1-4, the V gene TRBV20-1; D remains unclear. This CDR3 region has 14 residues. V was clipped by 6 bases and J by 3 bases, with 14 bases between them. The germline V gene encodes CDR1 DFQATT and CDR2 SNEGSKA (reference sequence). CDR3 loop: CSAHEWSANEKLFF. CDR3 DNA: TGCAGTGCACACGAGTGGTCCGCTAATGAAAAACTGTTTTTT.

The chain uses TRBV10-3 and TRBJ1-3; D uncertain. Trimming took 0 bases from V and 2 from J, leaving 2 bases between them. Germline V gene sequence: CDR1 ENHRY, CDR2 SYGVKD. The CDR3 covers 13 residues. This CDR3 reads CAISESTGNTIYF. The CDR3 nucleotides are TGTGCCATCAGTGAGTCAACTGGAAACACCATATATTTT.

There are a few counts of this clonotype. V usage is TRBV7-6 and J usage is TRBJ1-5; maybe TRBD1 (6 bases). The CDR3 extends over 16 amino acids. The germline CDR1 and CDR2 sequences are SGHVS and FNYEAQ. Trimming shortened V by 4 bases and J by 6 bases, and 19 bases separated the two germline ends. CDR3 bases: TGTGCCAGCAGCTCCGTCACAGTGCCCAGGGGTCAGCCCCAGCATTTT. Residues: CASSSVTVPRGQPQHF.

This clonotype was found many times. The gene calls are TRBV7-2 and TRBJ2-2; TRBD1 or TRBD2 may be the D gene (5 bases each). V was shortened by 5 bases and J by 4 bases, with 17 bases between the two germline ends. The CDR3 runs 16 residues. Germline V CDR1 and CDR2: SGHTA, FQGNSA. The CDR3: CASSAAPGRSTGELFF. The CDR3 DNA is TGTGCCAGCAGCGCAGCCCCAGGGAGATCCACCGGGGAGCTGTTTTTT.

The chain links TRBV7-9 to TRBJ2-3; possibly TRBD1 for D (5 bases). Germline values: CDR1 SEHNR, CDR2 FQNEAQ (reference sequence). The CDR3 contains 16 residues. Trimming took 8 bases from V and 3 from J, leaving 21 bases between them. CDR3 bases: TGTGCCAGCGTCGAAGCGAAAGGGGAATGGACAGATACGCAGTATTTT. Its protein is CASVEAKGEWTDTQYF.

The rearrangement uses TRBV24-1 and TRBJ2-5; TRBD2 might be the D (7 bases). Germline values: CDR1 KGHDR, CDR2 SFDVKD. This CDR3 has 15 amino acids. The germline V and J ends were trimmed by 4 bases and 4 bases, with 15 bases remaining between them. The CDR3 DNA reads as TGTGCCACCAGTGACCCAGGAGGGGGGGGAGAGACCCAGTACTTC. The encoded protein is CATSDPGGGGETQYF.

This clonotype occurred a few times. This chain connects TRBV19 to TRBJ2-5; 7 bases are a match to TRBD1. The CDR3 contains 15 residues. The V and J ends lost 5 bases and 1 base, in that order; junction bases with no gene match: 7. In germline, CDR1 is LNHDA, CDR2 SQIVND (reference sequence). The CDR3 loop is CASSSWTGPQETQYF. CDR3 coding DNA: TGTGCCAGTAGTTCTTGGACAGGACCCCAAGAGACCCAGTACTTC.

This clonotype was detected ten times or more. The chain has TRBV20-1 and TRBJ2-7, with 11 bases matching TRBD2. CDR1 and CDR2 from the germline V gene are DFQATT and SNEGSKA (reference sequence). The CDR3 has 14 residues. V lost 5 bases to trimming and J lost 6 bases; unmatched junction nucleotides: 9. The CDR3 bases are TGCAGTGCTCGCCATAGCGGGAGGGCCGCCGAGCAGTACTTC. Amino acid sequence: CSARHSGRAAEQYF.

This clonotype was detected a few times. V usage is TRBV27 and J usage is TRBJ1-6; D gene unclear. Germline values: CDR1 MNHEY, CDR2 SMNVEV (reference sequence). V lost 3 bases, J lost 6 bases, and 9 bases lay in between. The CDR3 totals 14 residues. CDR3 in DNA: TGTGCCAGCAGTTTCCTGGAATTTAATTCACCCCTCCACTTT. This gives the protein CASSFLEFNSPLHF.

This clonotype was detected a few times. The V and J genes are TRBV5-1 and TRBJ2-5, with a weak D call TRBD2 (5 bases). The CDR3 is 14 amino acids. In germline, CDR1 is SGHRS, CDR2 YFSETQ. V was cut by 5 bases and J by 7 bases, with 18 bases left in between. Here the CDR3 DNA reads TGCGCCAGCAGAACCACAATCATCGAGGGGACCCAGTACTTC. This sequence encodes CASRTTIIEGTQYF. Variable domain in full (rest from reference TRBV5-1 and TRBJ2-5): KAGVTQTPRYLIKTRGQQVTLSCSPISGHRSVSWYQQTPGQGLQFLFEYFSETQRNKGNFPGRFSGRQFSNSRSEMNVSTLELGDSALYLCASRTTIIEGTQYFGPGTRLLVL.

This clonotype has a handful of counts. This chain connects TRBV9 to TRBJ2-2; the match to TRBD1 covers 8 bases. V lost 1 base and J lost 6; bases outside the gene matches: 2. The germline gives CDR1 SGDLS, CDR2 YYNGEE. The CDR3 loop spans 14 amino acids. The CDR3 here is CASSVQQGAGELFF. The CDR3 region has the DNA TGTGCCAGCAGCGTACAACAGGGGGCCGGGGAGCTGTTTTTT.

The chain recombines TRBV4-2 with TRBJ2-7; D is unresolved. The CDR3 sequence is 15 residues long. Germline CDR1 and CDR2: LGHNA and YNFKEQ. Trimming pared 0 bases from V and 2 bases from J, leaving 11 bases between. The CDR3 here is CASSQEGGGTYEQYF. As DNA, the CDR3 is TGTGCCAGCAGCCAAGAGGGCGGCGGCACCTACGAGCAGTACTTC.

The table lists this clonotype with many counts. This chain connects TRBV3-1 to TRBJ2-2; TRBD2 agrees at 10 bases. Germline CDR1 reads LGHDT; CDR2 reads YNNKEL (reference sequence). The J segment lost 7 bases and the V segment lost 4 bases, leaving 9 bases of the junction unmatched. The CDR3 sequence is 16 residues long. The CDR3 DNA follows: TGTGCCAGCAGCCTACGTAGCGGGAGGTATGACGGGGAGCTGTTTTTT. It codes for CASSLRSGRYDGELFF.

A few counts support this clonotype. This chain links TRBV6-1 with TRBJ2-1; 12 positions match TRBD2. Looked up from germline, CDR1 is MNHNS and CDR2 is SASEGT. The CDR3 runs 15 residues. The V gene end was trimmed by 6 bases and the J gene end by 5 bases; junction bases not matched to a gene: 5. Written as DNA, the CDR3 is TGTGCCAGCAGAAGACTAGCGGGAGAACACAATGAGCAGTTCTTC. Its protein product is CASRRLAGEHNEQFF.

This clonotype occurred a few times. This sequence joins TRBV5-1 and TRBJ2-5, with TRBD2 identical over 9 bases. The germline V gene encodes CDR1 SGHRS and CDR2 YFSETQ. V lost 3 bases, J lost 2 bases, and 8 bases stayed unmatched. The CDR3 spans 16 residues. This chain's CDR3 is CASSSRLAVNQETQYF. The CDR3 DNA reads TGCGCCAGCAGCTCCAGACTAGCGGTGAATCAAGAGACCCAGTACTTC.

The chain combines TRBV6-5 with TRBJ2-1, with D perhaps assigned TRBD1 or TRBD2 (5 bases each). The CDR3 has 15 residues. CDR1 is MNHEY and CDR2 is SVGAGI in the germline V gene. The V end lost 0 bases, the J end lost 5 bases, and 11 bases lay between the germline ends. CDR3 DNA: TGTGCCAGCAGTTACTCGAGGAGAGGGGACAATGAGCAGTTCTTC. It encodes CASSYSRRGDNEQFF.

This clonotype was observed many times. The CDR3 sequence: CASSLKGPQPQHF. As DNA, the CDR3 is TGTGCCAGCAGTTTAAAGGGACCTCAGCCCCAGCATTTT. This chain joins TRBV12-3 or TRBV12-4 and TRBJ1-5, with TRBD1 as a possible D gene (5 bases). With 2 bases removed from V and 6 bases from J, the gap between germline ends came to 8 bases. This CDR3 has 13 amino acids.

The rearrangement uses TRBV5-4 and TRBJ2-5; D is possibly TRBD2 (6 bases). The CDR3 extends over 18 amino acids. Trimming stripped 0 bases from V and 4 bases from J, with 22 bases between. Germline V gene lookup returns CDR1 SGHNT and CDR2 YYREEE (reference sequence). The chain's CDR3 is CASSLGVGRENGGETQYF. CDR3 nucleotide sequence: TGTGCCAGCAGCTTGGGGGTTGGCCGGGAGAACGGGGGAGAGACCCAGTACTTC.

The V gene is TRBV12-3 or TRBV12-4, the J gene TRBJ2-7; D call uncertain. The CDR3 contains 13 residues. Trimming stripped 6 bases from V and 2 bases from J, with 11 bases between. The CDR3 loop is CASRMGGTYEQYF. CDR3 bases: TGTGCCAGCAGGATGGGCGGAACCTACGAGCAGTACTTC.

As to this clonotype: At one end the junction does not follow the germline gene, possibly because of a read error. The V and J genes are TRBV5-8 and TRBJ2-2, with TRBD2 as a possible D gene (5 bases). The V gene's germline CDR1 is SGHTS and CDR2 YDEGEE. This CDR3 is 15 amino acids long. The CDR3 protein is CAISPGVANSGELFF. DNA of the CDR3: TGTGCCATCAGCCCCGGGGTCGCCAACTCCGGGGAGCTGTTTTTT.

This clonotype was seen a handful of times. The chain links TRBV7-9 to TRBJ2-1; D is perhaps TRBD2 (6 bases). Germline values: CDR1 SEHNR, CDR2 FQNEAQ (reference sequence). Trimming cost V 2 bases and J 2 bases, with 10 bases left between them. The CDR3 has 15 residues. CDR3 bases: TGTGCCAGCAGCTTATTGCGGGGACCCTACAATGAGCAGTTCTTC. Residues: CASSLLRGPYNEQFF.

This clonotype has only a few counts. The genes are TRBV6-2 or TRBV6-3 and TRBJ2-2; 12 positions agree with TRBD2. This CDR3 region has 18 residues. CDR1 MNHEY and CDR2 SVGEGT come from the germline V gene. J was trimmed by 7 bases and V by 2 bases; bases with no gene match: 11. The CDR3 DNA follows: TGTGCCAGCAGTTACGATCGGAGGACTAGCGGGATTAGCGGGGAGCTGTTTTTT. Protein product: CASSYDRRTSGISGELFF.